This T cell receptor (beta chain) was profiled in a study of cytomegalovirus exposure and HLA in healthy donors. For the study at large: From donors who were HLA-typed, an early data release held 80 million to 85 million unique TCRs.

Study results and limitations: Later on, a genetic analysis was performed. It linked a missense variant in DCLRE1C with V- and J-gene trimming of TCR beta.

PCR involved 60 Vbeta and 13 Jbeta primers. Per the original data handling: Around 10 million shared chains were among about 80 million unique TCR beta chains counted in a later analysis. The method was immunoSEQ multiplex PCR; TCRdb's version includes in-frame clones alone and lacks a portion of them. V, J and clone size are those of that table, while D and trimming were read from the DNA. This table has approximately 73,000 clones, around 75% appearing once. With regard to this clone: The antigen remains undetermined.

V lost 5 bases, J lost 0 bases, and 12 bases stayed unmatched. Germline V CDR1 and CDR2: SEHNR, FQNEAQ (reference sequence). The CDR3 is 18 residues long. Sequenced input: PBMCs. The sequence derives from a man aged 70 or older in good health and CMV-seronegative. The J gene is TRBJ2-4, the V gene TRBV7-9; 8 nucleotides align to TRBD1. Here the CDR3 reads CASSPPGTGGLAKNIQYF. The CDR3 DNA reads TGTGCCAGCAGCCCCCCCGGGACAGGAGGACTAGCCAAAAACATTCAGTACTTC.